Presented here are 25 T cell receptor beta chains from one specimen sequenced in a study of Graves' ophthalmopathy and Graves' hyperthyroidism. Researchers took RNA transcripts and amplified TCR beta CDR3 regions from them. Second-round multiplex PCR came after a first-round RT-PCR that employed HTBI primers. TCRdb processed the multiplex PCR reads anew with MiXCR; each CDR3 protein has one entry. Of roughly 51,000 distinct CDR3 sequences in the sample, around 48% were seen once. Sequences were obtained from peripheral blood. Receptors were obtained from an adult man with Graves' ophthalmopathy.

The table lists this clonotype with many counts. The chain couples TRBV11-2 to TRBJ2-3; D is possibly TRBD1 or TRBD2 (5 bases each). V lost 1 base to trimming and J lost 0 bases, with 5 bases between them. CDR3 length: 14 residues. From germline, CDR1 is SGHAT and CDR2 FQNNGV. The CDR3 DNA reads TGTGCCAGCAGCTTAGGGGGGAGCACAGATACGCAGTATTTT. Translating it yields CASSLGGSTDTQYF.

This clonotype was seen at least ten times. This chain joins TRBV10-1 and TRBJ2-3; possibly TRBD1 for D (7 bases). The length of the CDR3 is 16 residues. In germline, CDR1 is WNHNN, CDR2 SYGVQD (reference sequence). Deletions cut 3 bases from V and 5 bases from J, with 18 bases between. CDR3 protein: CASSDAAGRGEDTQYF. As DNA, the CDR3 is TGCGCCAGCAGTGATGCAGCGGGCAGGGGGGAAGATACGCAGTATTTT.

CDR3 nucleotide sequence: TGTGCCAGCTGTACCGGGACTAGCGGGTCAAAGACCCAGTACTTC. Protein: CASCTGTSGSKTQYF. This chain connects TRBV25-1 to TRBJ2-5; 12 nucleotides agree with TRBD2. Germline V gene sequence: CDR1 MGHDK, CDR2 SYGVNS. The CDR3 covers 15 residues. With V trimmed by 8 bases and J by 6 bases, 10 bases remained unmatched.

This clonotype was picked up many times. The rearrangement uses TRBV11-2 and TRBJ1-3; 7 positions match TRBD1. The junction had 9 bases not matched to a gene; V was cut back by 5 bases and J by 2 bases. Germline CDR1 reads SGHAT; CDR2 reads FQNNGV. This CDR3 spans 16 amino acids. The DNA for the CDR3 is TGTGCCAGCAGCACCCTCAGGGGGGCCGCTGGAAACACCATATATTTT. Translating it yields CASSTLRGAAGNTIYF.

The chain links TRBV14 to TRBJ1-1; TRBD1 matches 9 bases. The CDR3 covers 11 residues. Per the germline V gene, CDR1 is SGHDN and CDR2 is FVKESK. J gave up 11 bases and V 3 bases, and 1 base lay outside the gene matches. CDR3 sequence: CASSHGTGAFF. Written as DNA, the CDR3 is TGTGCCAGCAGCCATGGGACAGGGGCTTTCTTT.

This clonotype has at least ten counts. The junction differs from germline at one of its ends, possibly a read error. The V gene is TRBV7-7, the J gene TRBJ2-5, with D possibly matching TRBD1 (6 bases). Germline V gene sequence: CDR1 SSHAT, CDR2 FNYEAQ (reference sequence). The CDR3 has 16 residues. CDR3 bases: TGTGCTAGCACCCAGATGGGGGACATTTGTCAAGAGACCCAGTACTTC. Its protein product is CASTQMGDICQETQYF.

The gene calls are TRBV25-1 and TRBJ1-1, with 8 bases matching TRBD1. Germline CDR1 reads MGHDK; CDR2 reads SYGVNS. V dropped 9 bases and J dropped 9; count of bases not matched to a gene: 15. CDR3 length equals 14 residues. Written as DNA, the CDR3 is TGTGCCAGTACTTGGACAGGGAGGGTCGGGCAAGCTTTCTTT. It yields the protein CASTWTGRVGQAFF. Supplemented by reference TRBV25-1 and TRBJ1-1, the full variable domain reads EADIYQTPRYLVIGTGKKITLECSQTMGHDKMYWYQQDPGMELHLIHYSYGVNSTEKGDLSSESTVSRIRTEHFPLTLESARPSHTSQYLCASTWTGRVGQAFFGQGTRLTVV.

The chain links TRBV29-1 to TRBJ2-3; TRBD2 agrees at 8 bases. The V segment lost 3 bases and the J segment 4 bases; nucleotides outside the gene matches: 9. Germline assignment: CDR1 SQVTM and CDR2 ANQGSEA. There are 15 residues in the CDR3. CDR3 loop: CSVEGGSGSADTQYF. Written as DNA, the CDR3 is TGCAGCGTTGAGGGGGGAAGCGGGAGTGCAGATACGCAGTATTTT.

A word on this clonotype: A junction end diverges from the germline sequence, so it may reflect a read error. The chain couples TRBV20-1 to TRBJ1-6, with D hard to call. The germline V gene encodes CDR1 DFQATT and CDR2 SNEGSKA (reference sequence). The length of the CDR3 is 13 residues. The CDR3 nucleotides are TGCAGCGCTATTGCATCCCGAGGGTCACCCCTCCACTTT. This translates into CSAIASRGSPLHF.

This clonotype was seen just once. V and J are TRBV19 and TRBJ1-5, with a tentative D call TRBD1 (5 bases). Per germline, CDR1 LNHDA and CDR2 SQIVND (reference sequence). The CDR3 has 16 amino acids. V lost 4 bases and J 11 bases, leaving 24 bases between the germline ends. The CDR3 here is CASSRGLAGSQETQHF. In DNA form, the CDR3 reads TGTGCCAGTAGTAGGGGACTAGCGGGAAGTCAAGAGACCCAGCATTTT.

This clonotype was observed once. CDR3 sequence reads: CASSTGTANYGYTF. CDR3 DNA sequence: TGTGCCAGTAGTACTGGGACAGCTAACTATGGCTACACCTTC. V usage is TRBV19 and J usage is TRBJ1-2; 7 bases are a match to TRBD1. After removal of 4 bases from V and 0 bases from J, the junction contained 2 bases not matched to a gene. The CDR3 consists of 14 residues. Germline V gene sequence: CDR1 LNHDA, CDR2 SQIVND (reference sequence).

This chain connects TRBV10-3 to TRBJ2-1, with 10 nucleotides matching TRBD2. Germline CDR1 is ENHRY and CDR2 is SYGVKD. The J segment lost 5 bases and the V segment lost 0 bases, leaving 4 bases of the junction unmatched. The CDR3 extends over 16 amino acids. In DNA, the CDR3 is TGTGCCATCAGTGAGTCGCGACTAGCGGGTAACAATGAGCAGTTCTTC. It yields the protein CAISESRLAGNNEQFF.

This clonotype was seen many times. Compared with germline, one end of the junction differs, possibly owing to a read error. V gene TRBV7-7 combines with J gene TRBJ1-3; D not certain. This CDR3 region has 14 residues. The germline V gene has CDR1 SSHAT and CDR2 FNYEAQ (reference sequence). The CDR3 sequence: CASSFLDSGNTIYF. The CDR3 nucleotides read TGTGCTAGCAGCTTTTTAGACTCTGGAAACACCATATATTTT.

Many counts were recorded for this clonotype. V gene TRBV10-2 combines with J gene TRBJ2-3; D not resolved. Per germline, CDR1 WSHSY and CDR2 SAAADI. Deletions cut 2 bases from V and 0 bases from J, with 3 bases between. The CDR3 runs to 13 residues. CDR3 in DNA: TGCGCCAGCAGTGAGGCTAGCACAGATACGCAGTATTTT. Translated: CASSEASTDTQYF.

In regard to this clonotype: Since the CDR3 does not end with the conserved phenylalanine or tryptophan, this likely comes from a read error. The DNA is left out, because the CDR3 cannot be placed on it with certainty; the CDR3 is given as TCRdb lists it. This chain uses TRBV7-8 with TRBJ1-6. From its first to its last residue, the CDR3 has 8 amino acids. Germline-derived CDR1 and CDR2 are SGHVS and FQNEAQ. The CDR3 loop reads CASSPLQG.

This clonotype was counted ten times or more. The chain joins TRBV5-1 to TRBJ2-5; 10 bases are a match to TRBD2. The V segment lost 3 bases and the J segment 1 base; nucleotides outside the gene matches: 6. This CDR3 spans 16 amino acids. Germline-derived CDR1 and CDR2 are SGHRS and YFSETQ. The CDR3 is CASSSGLAVPQETQYF. The CDR3 DNA follows: TGCGCCAGCAGCTCCGGACTAGCGGTTCCCCAAGAGACCCAGTACTTC.

In regard to this clonotype: Because it lacks the conserved phenylalanine or tryptophan at the end, this CDR3 is likely a read error. The J gene is TRBJ1-1, the V gene TRBV19; D is undetermined. Trimming removed 5 bases at V and 0 bases at J, with 10 bases between. Germline assignment: CDR1 LNHDA and CDR2 SQIVND (reference sequence). The CDR3 loop spans 14 amino acids. DNA of the CDR3: TGTGCCAGTAGTGTCCCGGCCATGAACACTGAAGCTTTCTCT. The encoded protein is CASSVPAMNTEAFS.

The gene calls are TRBV2 and TRBJ1-1, with TRBD1 identical over 8 bases. The CDR3 covers 14 residues. Germline values: CDR1 SNHLY, CDR2 FYNNEI. The CDR3 DNA follows: TGTGCTCGAGGGAACAGGGGGGGAAACACTGAAGCTTTCTTT. Translation gives CARGNRGGNTEAFF.

This clonotype is a singleton in its sample. One end of the junction does not line up with germline, which may come from a read error. Written as DNA, the CDR3 is TGTGCAAGCAGCCCTGGCGGGGGGGAGTTCGGGGAGCTGTTTTTT. It yields the protein CASSPGGGEFGELFF. This sequence joins TRBV7-7 and TRBJ2-2, with TRBD2 matching over 9 bases. Germline assignment: CDR1 SSHAT and CDR2 FNYEAQ (reference sequence). The CDR3 is made up of 15 amino acids.

This clonotype was found many times. The chain combines TRBV12-3 or TRBV12-4 with TRBJ2-7, with D maybe TRBD1 (6 bases). V was shortened by 0 bases and J by 1 base, with 7 bases between the two germline ends. The CDR3 is 14 residues long. The CDR3: CASSLAGASYEQYF. The CDR3 nucleotides are TGTGCCAGCAGTTTAGCGGGGGCGTCCTACGAGCAGTACTTC.

This clonotype has ten or more counts. The chain employs TRBV12-3 or TRBV12-4 and TRBJ2-7, with 8 nucleotides matching TRBD1. V gave up 2 bases and J gave up 6 bases; unmatched junction bases: 6. The length of the CDR3 is 14 residues. The CDR3 reads CASSLTGGYVEQYF. The CDR3 DNA sequence: TGTGCCAGCAGTTTAACAGGGGGGTACGTCGAGCAGTACTTC.

The chain joins TRBV24-1 to TRBJ2-7, with 9 positions matching TRBD1. J was trimmed by 6 bases and V by 5 bases; bases with no gene match: 16. This CDR3 region has 17 residues. Germline-derived CDR1 and CDR2 are KGHDR and SFDVKD. CDR3 amino acids: CATSAYRGTGLLGEQYF. CDR3 DNA sequence: TGTGCCACCAGTGCCTACCGCGGGACAGGGCTTTTAGGCGAGCAGTACTTC.

CDR3 sequence reads: CASSPDIPSSYEQYF. The CDR3 DNA reads TGCGCCAGCAGCCCTGACATACCTTCTTCCTACGAGCAGTACTTC. The genes are TRBV4-1 and TRBJ2-7; D gene unclear. The ends were cut back, 4 bases at V and 1 base at J, with 14 bases in the middle. This CDR3 comprises 15 residues. The V gene's germline CDR1 is MGHRA and CDR2 YSYEKL.

The chain recombines TRBV19 with TRBJ1-5; D is ambiguous. CDR3 size: 15 residues. Germline lookup yields CDR1 LNHDA and CDR2 SQIVND (reference sequence). V was cut by 6 bases and J by 7 bases, with 19 bases left in between. The CDR3: CASRVNLGGVQPQHF. DNA for the CDR3: TGTGCCAGTAGGGTGAACCTCGGCGGTGTACAGCCCCAGCATTTT.

This clonotype was recorded at least ten times. This sequence may be a read error, since a much larger clone differs from it by one base. The CDR3 here is CASSVPKGLAGEGDTQYF. CDR3 in DNA: TGCGCCAGCAGCGTGCCAAAGGGACTAGCGGGGGAAGGTGATACGCAGTATTTT. The genes are TRBV5-1 and TRBJ2-3; 14 nucleotides line up with TRBD2. V was clipped by 4 bases and J by 6 bases; unmatched bases: 13. This CDR3 contains 18 residues. Germline V gene sequence: CDR1 SGHRS, CDR2 YFSETQ.